This paragraph reports one T cell receptor delta chain. TCRdb made new clone calls on the RT-PCR reads using CATT. The repertoire holds around 13,000 delta-chain clones, roughly a third seen once, with 3.8% in the top ten. The data derive from a study of gamma-delta T cells after stem cell transplantation. J gave up 0 bases and V 3 bases, and 7 bases lay outside the gene matches. Germline loops: CDR1 GEAIGNYY, CDR2 EKD. This CDR3 is built from 20 residues. The receptor's source is a human donor. It is not recorded whose cells these are; they may come from a transplant donor. Source material: gamma-delta T cells. The rearrangement joins TRDV2 to TRDJ3, with TRDD3 matching over 13 bases. The DNA for the CDR3 is TGTGCCTGTGACCCTCTACTGGGGGATACGCGCTCCTGGGACACCCGACAGATGTTTTTC. This encodes CACDPLLGDTRSWDTRQMFF.